This TCR beta chain was sequenced in a study of OX40 agonist ivuxolimab in advanced cancers. Germline lookup yields CDR1 LNHDA and CDR2 SQIVND (reference sequence). V was clipped by 7 bases and J by 9 bases, with 19 bases between them. The CDR3 runs to 14 residues. The data were produced by immunoSEQ multiplex PCR, yet TCRdb's version contains in-frame clones alone and is incomplete. Of tens of thousands of clones detected, 65% to 90% appear once; the ten largest clones hold about 16%. This sequence was found in an adult with an advanced solid tumor such as melanoma, head and neck, liver or kidney cancer. The chain joins TRBV19 to TRBJ2-1; possibly TRBD2 for D (5 bases). The specimen was CD4+ or CD8+ T cells sorted from blood, collected in a trial of the OX40 agonist ivuxolimab. For the CDR3, the DNA is TGTGCCAGTACCGCAACTAGTATATTGGCTGAGCAGTTCTTC. Its protein is CASTATSILAEQFF.